The clone carrying this TCR beta chain was seen a few times. CDR1 is MNHEY, CDR2 SVGAGI, per germline. The CDR3 is made up of 16 amino acids. The germline V and J ends were trimmed by 2 bases and 6 bases, with 20 bases remaining between them. The authors' processing: Counts of nucleated cells, estimated from reference gene primer amplification, were obtained. Method: immunoSEQ multiplex PCR; TCRdb's copy keeps in-frame clones and lacks some. V and J calls and clone size are given by that table; D and trimming were obtained from the DNA. Among approximately 230,000 clones, about 86% were seen once, and the ten largest hold more than 7%. The data are from a study of blood T cell repertoires in COVID-19.

Sequenced: peripheral blood. The TCR sequence derives from a man of 80 years or more with acute or convalescent COVID-19. The genes are TRBV6-5 and TRBJ2-7; D might be TRBD2 (6 bases). CDR3 loop: CASSYMAGKGRSEQYF. The CDR3 DNA follows: TGTGCCAGCAGTTACATGGCAGGGAAGGGGAGGAGCGAGCAGTACTTC.